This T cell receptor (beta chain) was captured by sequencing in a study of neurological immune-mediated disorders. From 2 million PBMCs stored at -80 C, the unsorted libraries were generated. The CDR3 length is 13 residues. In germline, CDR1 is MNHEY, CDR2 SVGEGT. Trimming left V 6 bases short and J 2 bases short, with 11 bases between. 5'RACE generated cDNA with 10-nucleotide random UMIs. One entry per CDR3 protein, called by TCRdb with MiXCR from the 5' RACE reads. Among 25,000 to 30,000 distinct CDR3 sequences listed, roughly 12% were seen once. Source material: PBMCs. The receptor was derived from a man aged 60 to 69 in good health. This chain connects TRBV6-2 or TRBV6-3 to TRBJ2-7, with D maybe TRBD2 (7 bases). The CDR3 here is CASSEGGAYEQYF. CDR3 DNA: TGTGCCAGCAGCGAAGGGGGGGCCTACGAGCAGTACTTC.